The T cell receptor beta chain described here comes from a study of chemoradiotherapy in HPV16-positive cancers. Study details: Functional T-cell assays on a couple of HPV16-positive patients' cells defined candidate HPV-specific clones and common TCR motifs. Study-wide results and limits: Candidate HPV-specific clones and E7-related TCR motifs grew in tumor during treatment. The functional HPV-specific definition rests on just a couple of HPV16-positive patients. In HPV16-positive patients, HPV-responsive T-cell expansion tracked better recurrence-free survival.

TCRdb's copy holds only in-frame clones and misses some; the assay was immunoSEQ multiplex PCR. Among around 720 clones listed, more than 70% were seen once. The ends were cut back, 3 bases at V and 2 bases at J, with 15 bases in the middle. The CDR3 spans 16 residues. Notes on this clone: No antigen is known for it.

The gene calls are TRBV5-3 and TRBJ2-1; D gene ambiguous. TRBV5-3 counts as an open reading frame of uncertain function. The sample in question was tumor tissue, obtained from a patient who underwent chemoradiotherapy. The clonotype was recovered from a human donor with HPV-associated anogenital cancer. The DNA of the CDR3 is TGTGCCAGAAGCTGGCCCTCACTCCCCGCCTACAATGAGCAGTTCTTC. It specifies CARSWPSLPAYNEQFF.